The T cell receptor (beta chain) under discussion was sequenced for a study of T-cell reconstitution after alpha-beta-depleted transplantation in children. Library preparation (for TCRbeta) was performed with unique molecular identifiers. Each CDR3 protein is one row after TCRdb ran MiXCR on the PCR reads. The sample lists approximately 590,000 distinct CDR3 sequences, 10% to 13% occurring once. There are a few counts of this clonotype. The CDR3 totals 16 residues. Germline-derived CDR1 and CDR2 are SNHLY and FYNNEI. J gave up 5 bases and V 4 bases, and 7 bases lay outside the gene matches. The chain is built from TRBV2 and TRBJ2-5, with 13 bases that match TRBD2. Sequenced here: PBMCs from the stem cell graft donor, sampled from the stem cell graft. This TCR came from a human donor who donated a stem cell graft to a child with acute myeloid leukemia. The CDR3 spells CASSVWTSGSGETQYF. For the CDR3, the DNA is TGTGCCAGCAGTGTGTGGACTAGCGGGAGCGGGGAGACCCAGTACTTC.